A selection of T cell receptor beta chains follows, all from one sample in a study of OX40 agonist ivuxolimab in advanced cancers. TCRdb's table, derived via immunoSEQ multiplex PCR, lists solely in-frame clones and lacks some. This table holds over 65,000 clones, approximately 92% found once. This sample comprised CD4+ or CD8+ T cells sorted from blood, obtained in a trial of the OX40 agonist ivuxolimab. The receptors come from an adult with an advanced solid tumor such as melanoma, head and neck, liver or kidney cancer. Each CDR3 is given without its conserved first and last residue. D genes are given only for firm matches.

d_gene: -; v_gene: TRBV6-1; j_gene: TRBJ1-4; CDR3aa: ASSLTTASNEKLF
d_gene: -; v_gene: TRBV2; j_gene: TRBJ1-1; CDR3aa: ASSGEGGEAF
d_gene: -; v_gene: TRBV6-1; j_gene: TRBJ1-6; CDR3aa: ASSEQGPPLH
d_gene: -; v_gene: TRBV4-1; j_gene: TRBJ2-3; CDR3aa: ASSPKDIRGTDTQY
d_gene: TRBD1; v_gene: TRBV28; j_gene: TRBJ1-5; CDR3aa: ASRVQGAQPQH
d_gene: TRBD1; v_gene: TRBV10-3; j_gene: TRBJ2-1; CDR3aa: AISSGQESYNEQF
d_gene: TRBD1; v_gene: TRBV6-9; j_gene: TRBJ1-2; CDR3aa: ASSYRGTGYT
d_gene: -; v_gene: TRBV4-2; j_gene: TRBJ2-5; CDR3aa: ASSQYGVETQY
d_gene: -; v_gene: TRBV27; j_gene: TRBJ2-7; CDR3aa: ASGGLTGPLSYEQY
d_gene: TRBD1; v_gene: TRBV6-5; j_gene: TRBJ2-2; CDR3aa: ASSPRDRLIGELF
d_gene: -; v_gene: TRBV29-1; j_gene: TRBJ2-7; CDR3aa: SVEFTEAVYEQY
d_gene: -; v_gene: TRBV11-2; j_gene: TRBJ1-5; CDR3aa: ASSLTGSNQPQH
d_gene: -; v_gene: TRBV19; j_gene: TRBJ2-7; CDR3aa: ASSIENLYEQY
d_gene: -; v_gene: TRBV19; j_gene: TRBJ2-4; CDR3aa: ASSSRTGIQY
d_gene: -; v_gene: TRBV18; j_gene: TRBJ1-4; CDR3aa: ASSPKQGSVNEKLF
d_gene: -; v_gene: TRBV28; j_gene: TRBJ2-7; CDR3aa: ASSLTPWRGSYEQY
d_gene: TRBD2; v_gene: TRBV11-2; j_gene: TRBJ2-1; CDR3aa: ASSSGLAGGEQF
d_gene: -; v_gene: TRBV6-6; j_gene: TRBJ2-2; CDR3aa: ASRNTGELF
d_gene: -; v_gene: TRBV19; j_gene: TRBJ2-1; CDR3aa: ASRKGTGSNEQF
d_gene: -; v_gene: TRBV30; j_gene: TRBJ2-2; CDR3aa: AWSTGFSGELF
d_gene: TRBD2; v_gene: TRBV2; j_gene: TRBJ2-7; CDR3aa: ASRQGLAGGEQY
d_gene: -; v_gene: TRBV6-5; j_gene: TRBJ2-3; CDR3aa: ASSPSGFFTDTQY
d_gene: -; v_gene: TRBV6-6; j_gene: TRBJ2-3; CDR3aa: ASSYSGDTQY
d_gene: TRBD1; v_gene: TRBV7-9; j_gene: TRBJ2-7; CDR3aa: ASSLTDRDYEQY